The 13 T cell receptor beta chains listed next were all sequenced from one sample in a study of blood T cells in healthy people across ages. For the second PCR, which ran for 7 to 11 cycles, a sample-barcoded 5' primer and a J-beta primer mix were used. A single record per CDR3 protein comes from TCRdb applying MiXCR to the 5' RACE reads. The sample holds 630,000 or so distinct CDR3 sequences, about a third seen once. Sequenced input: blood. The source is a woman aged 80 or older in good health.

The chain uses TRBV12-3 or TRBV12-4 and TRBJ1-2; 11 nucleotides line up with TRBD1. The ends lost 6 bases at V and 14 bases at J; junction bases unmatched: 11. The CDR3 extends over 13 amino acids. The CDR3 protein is CASRLPGQGVETF. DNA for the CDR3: TGTGCCAGCAGGCTGCCGGGACAGGGGGTAGAGACCTTC.

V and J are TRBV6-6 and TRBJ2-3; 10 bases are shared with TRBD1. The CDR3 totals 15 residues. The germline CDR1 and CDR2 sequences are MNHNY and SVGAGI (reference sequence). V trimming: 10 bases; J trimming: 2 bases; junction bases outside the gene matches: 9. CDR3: CATIDRGLPTDTQYF. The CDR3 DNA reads TGTGCCACCATAGACAGGGGGCTTCCCACAGATACGCAGTATTTT.

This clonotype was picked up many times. CDR3 DNA: TGTGCCAGCAGTTTACCAGGGCGGCAAGAGACCCAGTACTTC. Amino acid sequence: CASSLPGRQETQYF. V and J are TRBV27 and TRBJ2-5; D possibly corresponds to TRBD1 (5 bases). This CDR3 is 14 amino acids long. Germline V lookup: CDR1 MNHEY, CDR2 SMNVEV (reference sequence). Between the trimmed V and J ends, which lost 2 bases and 2 bases, there was a span of 9 bases.

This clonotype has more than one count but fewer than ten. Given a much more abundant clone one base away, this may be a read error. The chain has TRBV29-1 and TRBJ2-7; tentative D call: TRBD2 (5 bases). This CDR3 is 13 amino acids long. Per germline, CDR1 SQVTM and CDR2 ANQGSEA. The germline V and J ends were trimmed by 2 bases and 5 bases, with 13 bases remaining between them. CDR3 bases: TGCAGCGTTGAAAGTACTAGTCGCCACGAGCAGTACTTC. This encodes CSVESTSRHEQYF.

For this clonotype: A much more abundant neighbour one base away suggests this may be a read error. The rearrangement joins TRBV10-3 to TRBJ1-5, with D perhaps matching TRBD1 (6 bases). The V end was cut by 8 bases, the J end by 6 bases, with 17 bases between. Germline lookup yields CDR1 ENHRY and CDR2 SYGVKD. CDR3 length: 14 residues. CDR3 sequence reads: CAISPAGESQPQHF. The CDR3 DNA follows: TGTGCCATCTCCCCGGCAGGGGAGAGTCAGCCCCAGCATTTT.

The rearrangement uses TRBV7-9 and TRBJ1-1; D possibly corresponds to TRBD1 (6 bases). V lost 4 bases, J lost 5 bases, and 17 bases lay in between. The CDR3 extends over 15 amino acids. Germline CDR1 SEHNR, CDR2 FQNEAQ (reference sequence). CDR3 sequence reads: CASSSETGLFTEAFF. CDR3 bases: TGTGCCAGCAGCTCCGAAACAGGGTTATTTACTGAAGCTTTCTTT. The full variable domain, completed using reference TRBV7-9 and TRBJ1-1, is DTGVSQNPRHKITKRGQNVTFRCDPISEHNRLYWYRQTLGQGPEFLTYFQNEAQLEKSRLLSDRFSAERPKGSFSTLEIQRTEQGDSAMYLCASSSETGLFTEAFFGQGTRLTVV.

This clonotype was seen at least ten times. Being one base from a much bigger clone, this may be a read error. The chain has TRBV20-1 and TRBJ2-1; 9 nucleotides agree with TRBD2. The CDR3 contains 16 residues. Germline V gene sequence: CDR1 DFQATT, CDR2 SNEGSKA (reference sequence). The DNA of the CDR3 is TGCAGTGCTAGAGATCTGACTAGCGGAAATTACAATGAGCGGTTCTTC. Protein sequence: CSARDLTSGNYNERFF.

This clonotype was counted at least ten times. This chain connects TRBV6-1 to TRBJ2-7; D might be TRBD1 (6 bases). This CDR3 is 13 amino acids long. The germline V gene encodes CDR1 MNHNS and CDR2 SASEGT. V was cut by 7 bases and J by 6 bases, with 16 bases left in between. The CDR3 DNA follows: TGTGCCAGCACCGCCCAAGGGGGAACCGAGCAGTACTTC. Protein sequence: CASTAQGGTEQYF.

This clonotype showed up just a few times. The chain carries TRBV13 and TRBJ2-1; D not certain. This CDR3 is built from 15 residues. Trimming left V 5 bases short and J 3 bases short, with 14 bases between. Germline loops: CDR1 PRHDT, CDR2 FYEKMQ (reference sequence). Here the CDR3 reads CASSLRTYNYNEQFF. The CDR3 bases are TGTGCCAGCAGCCTACGGACCTATAACTACAATGAGCAGTTCTTC.

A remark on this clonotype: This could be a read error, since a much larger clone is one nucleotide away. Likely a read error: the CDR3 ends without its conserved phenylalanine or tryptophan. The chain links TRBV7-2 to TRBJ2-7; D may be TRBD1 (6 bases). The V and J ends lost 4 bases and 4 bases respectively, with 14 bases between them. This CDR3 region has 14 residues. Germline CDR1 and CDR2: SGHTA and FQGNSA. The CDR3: CASSYGSGAYEQYY. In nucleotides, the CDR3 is TGTGCCAGCAGCTATGGTTCAGGGGCATACGAGCAGTACTAC.

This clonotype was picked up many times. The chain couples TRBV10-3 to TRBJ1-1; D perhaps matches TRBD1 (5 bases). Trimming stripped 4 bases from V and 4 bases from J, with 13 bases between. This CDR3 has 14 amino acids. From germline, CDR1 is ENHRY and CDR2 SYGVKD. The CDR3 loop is CAISVGGLGTEAFF. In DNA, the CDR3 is TGTGCCATCAGTGTCGGGGGACTGGGCACTGAAGCTTTCTTT.

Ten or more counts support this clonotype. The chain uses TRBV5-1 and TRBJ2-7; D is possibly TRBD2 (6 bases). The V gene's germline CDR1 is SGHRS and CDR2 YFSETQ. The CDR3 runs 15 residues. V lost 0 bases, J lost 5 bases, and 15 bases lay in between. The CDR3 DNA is TGCGCCAGCAGCTTGGTGGGGGGTTTGAGGAACGAGCAGTACTTC. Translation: CASSLVGGLRNEQYF.

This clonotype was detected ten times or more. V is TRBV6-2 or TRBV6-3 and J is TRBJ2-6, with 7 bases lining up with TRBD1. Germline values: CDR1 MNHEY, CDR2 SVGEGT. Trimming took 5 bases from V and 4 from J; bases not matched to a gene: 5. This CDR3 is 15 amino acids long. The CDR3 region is CASSGTVAGANVLTF. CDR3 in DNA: TGTGCCAGCAGTGGGACAGTCGCCGGGGCCAACGTCCTGACTTTC.